This T cell receptor (beta chain) was recorded in a study of human T cells and chemical hapten exposure. In TCRdb, the RACE reads were re-called with MiXCR into one record per CDR3 protein. Here the sample spans some 120,000 distinct CDR3 sequences, about 12% being singletons. Time point given: patch test 1, 2 weeks after DPC sensitization. Treatment in this sample: therapeutic diphenylcyclopropenone sensitization with weekly scalp DPC. The CDR3 spans 15 residues. Germline CDR1 is SNHLY and CDR2 is FYNNEI. V was cut by 8 bases and J by 0 bases, with 15 bases left in between. This clonotype came up a few times.

Sample: whole blood, taken in connection with sensitization to the hapten diphenylcyclopropenone (DPC). The sequence derives from a woman in her fifties or sixties with alopecia areata. Some clones in this sample may be carry-over from other donors' samples. The V gene is TRBV2, the J gene TRBJ2-3; D call uncertain. For the CDR3, the DNA is TGTGCCAGCCCCGGAAGCATTGGAAGCACAGATACGCAGTATTTT. Amino acid sequence: CASPGSIGSTDTQYF.